This record covers a single T cell receptor (beta chain). No cognate antigen has been identified for it. No much larger clonotype is one base removed from it; base qualities were not supplied. The 80 to 90 tumor samples were subjected to high-throughput TCR profiling using ImmunoSEQ. The source study handled its data this way. Repertoire diversity metrics included richness (unique productive sequences), clonality, evenness and relatedness; Bhattacharyya coefficient assessed similarity between samples. Conclusions stayed consistent in a sensitivity analysis that left out TCRs with fewer than two reads. TCRdb provides this immuneACCESS table in a form limited to in-frame rearrangements. Some clones are lacking; in checked studies, under half of them reflect an unresolved V gene, and why the rest are absent is not known. The V and J calls and clone size were taken over from that table, and D and trimming were inferred from the DNA. The sample table holds about 8,500 clones, of which about three quarters were seen once. The top ten clones comprise 6.4% of the sample.

The CDR1 and CDR2 encoded by the germline V gene (reference sequence) are MNHNY and SVGAGI. V is shortened by 6 bases, J by 7 bases, and the region joining them spans 19 bases. The CDR3 covers 14 residues, taking in both the cysteine and the phenylalanine. Only the CDR3 region is kept as DNA, spanning 42 bases read in frame from base 1. The sample comes from a study of high-grade serous ovarian cancer treatment subgroups (dated by TCRdb to the early 2020s). Broadly, across the study: A mean of around 13,000 reads and 7,500 or so unique TCR beta rearrangements per sample was generated by sequencing. TCR beta repertoires were profiled in patients with high-grade serous ovarian cancer who were grouped, under a laparoscopic triage algorithm, by complete gross resection or by neoadjuvant chemotherapy response. The 30-patient cohort included around ten patients with no residual disease after primary surgery (R0), around ten excellent NACT responders, and around ten poor NACT responders. One primary tumor sample and two metastatic tumor samples were collected from each patient, for a total of some 90 samples. General conclusions and limits of the study: Repertoire similarity between tumors from the same patient ranged from roughly 0.095 to 0.8, while tumors from different patients showed almost no similarity. TCR repertoire analyses were focused on CDR3, and CDR1 and CDR2 were not analyzed. TCR clonal relatedness correlated positively with neoantigen level and, by trend, with copy number variation and mutation load from whole-genome sequencing. Bulk tumor TCR sequencing lacked spatial information, limiting insight into HGSC tumor complexity and diversity.

Tumor samples were collected prior to definitive surgery or chemotherapy. Genomic DNA was extracted by the MD Anderson Biospecimen Extraction Resource, and TCR sequencing was done by the MD Anderson Cancer Genomics Laboratory. The TCR sequence derives from a human donor with high-grade serous ovarian cancer. Sequencing input: tumor tissue. The chain couples TRBV6-6 to TRBJ2-7; D gene: possibly TRBD1, on 5 matching bases. The bases are TGTGCCAGCAGGACAGCCGCAGAATGGTGGGAGCAGTACTTC. Its translation is CASRTAAEWWEQYF.